The clone carrying this TCR beta chain was seen once. The sample is drawn from a study of blood T cell repertoires in COVID-19. Whole-study context: The samples span acute and convalescent COVID-19 from the United States, Italy and Spain.

The ends lost 3 bases at V and 6 bases at J; junction bases unmatched: 9. This CDR3 contains 15 residues. The germline V gene encodes CDR1 SGDLS and CDR2 YYNGEE. TCRdb keeps only in-frame clones here, not all; method: immunoSEQ multiplex PCR. This sample has around 130,000 clones, with roughly 81% found just once. The V gene is TRBV9, the J gene TRBJ2-3; 8 bases align to TRBD2. The material sequenced was peripheral blood. This TCR was sampled from a human donor in a cohort sampled during active COVID-19. CDR3 amino acids: CASSEAGARRDTQYF. CDR3 DNA: TGTGCCAGCAGCGAAGCGGGGGCCCGCCGGGATACGCAGTATTTT.